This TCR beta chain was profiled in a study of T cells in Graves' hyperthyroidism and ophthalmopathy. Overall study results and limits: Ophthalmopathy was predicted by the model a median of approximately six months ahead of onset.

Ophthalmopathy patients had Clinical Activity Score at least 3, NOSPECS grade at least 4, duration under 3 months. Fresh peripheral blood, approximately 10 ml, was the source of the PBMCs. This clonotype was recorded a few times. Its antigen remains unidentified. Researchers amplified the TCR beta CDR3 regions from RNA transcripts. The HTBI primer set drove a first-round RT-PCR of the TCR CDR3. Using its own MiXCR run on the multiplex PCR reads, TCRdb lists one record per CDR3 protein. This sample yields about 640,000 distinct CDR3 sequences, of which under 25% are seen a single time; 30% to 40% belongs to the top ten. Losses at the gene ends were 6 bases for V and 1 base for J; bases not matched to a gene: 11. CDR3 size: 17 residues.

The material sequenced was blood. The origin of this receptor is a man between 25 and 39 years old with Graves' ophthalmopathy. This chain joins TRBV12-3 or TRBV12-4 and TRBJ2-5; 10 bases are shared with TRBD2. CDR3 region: CASSFGGLAESQETQYF. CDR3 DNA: TGTGCCAGCAGCTTTGGAGGACTAGCGGAGTCCCAAGAGACCCAGTACTTC.